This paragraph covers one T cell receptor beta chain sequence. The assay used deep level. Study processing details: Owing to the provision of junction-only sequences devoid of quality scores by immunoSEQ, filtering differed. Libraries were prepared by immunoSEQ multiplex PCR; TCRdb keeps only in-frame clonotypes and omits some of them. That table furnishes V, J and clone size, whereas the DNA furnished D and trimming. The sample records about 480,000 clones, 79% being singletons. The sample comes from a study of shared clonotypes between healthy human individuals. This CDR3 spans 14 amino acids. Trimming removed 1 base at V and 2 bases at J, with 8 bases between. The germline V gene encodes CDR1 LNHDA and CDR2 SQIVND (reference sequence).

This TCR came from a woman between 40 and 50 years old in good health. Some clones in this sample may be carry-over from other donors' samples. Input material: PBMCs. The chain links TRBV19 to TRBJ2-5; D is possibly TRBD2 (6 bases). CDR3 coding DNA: TGTGCCAGTAGTATAGTTGCGGGGCAAGAGACCCAGTACTTC. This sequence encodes CASSIVAGQETQYF.